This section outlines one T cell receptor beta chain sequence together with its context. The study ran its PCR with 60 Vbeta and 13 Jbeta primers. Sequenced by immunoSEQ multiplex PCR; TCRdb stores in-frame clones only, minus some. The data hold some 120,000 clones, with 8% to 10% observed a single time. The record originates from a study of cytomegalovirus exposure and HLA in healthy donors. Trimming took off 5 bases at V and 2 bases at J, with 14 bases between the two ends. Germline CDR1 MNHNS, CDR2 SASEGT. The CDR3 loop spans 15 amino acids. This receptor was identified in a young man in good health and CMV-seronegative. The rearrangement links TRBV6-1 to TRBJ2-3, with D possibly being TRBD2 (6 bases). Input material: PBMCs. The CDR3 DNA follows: TGTGCCAGCAGTCAAACAGGCGGGATCACAGATACGCAGTATTTT. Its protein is CASSQTGGITDTQYF.